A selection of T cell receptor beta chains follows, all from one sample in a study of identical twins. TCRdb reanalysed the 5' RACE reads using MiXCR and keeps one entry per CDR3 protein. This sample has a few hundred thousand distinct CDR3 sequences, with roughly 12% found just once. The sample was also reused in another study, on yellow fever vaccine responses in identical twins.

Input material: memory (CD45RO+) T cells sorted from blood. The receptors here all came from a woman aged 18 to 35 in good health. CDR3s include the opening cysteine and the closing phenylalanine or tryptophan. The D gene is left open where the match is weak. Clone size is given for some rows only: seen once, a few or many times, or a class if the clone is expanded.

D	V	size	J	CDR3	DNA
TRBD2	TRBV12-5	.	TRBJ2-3	CASRGGSTDTQYF	TGTGCTAGTCGGGGGGGCAGCACAGATACGCAGTATTTT
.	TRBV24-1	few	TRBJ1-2	CATSGDAQIDYGYTF	TGTGCCACCAGTGGGGACGCGCAAATTGACTATGGCTACACCTTC
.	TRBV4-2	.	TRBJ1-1	CASSQVDLNTEAFF	TGTGCCAGCAGCCAAGTGGACCTGAACACTGAAGCTTTCTTT
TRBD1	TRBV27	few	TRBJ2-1	CASSYRDSTPNEQFF	TGTGCCAGCAGTTACCGGGACAGTACACCGAATGAGCAGTTCTTC
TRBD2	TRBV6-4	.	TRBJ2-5	CASSPGLAGDQTQYF	TGTGCCAGCAGCCCGGGACTAGCGGGAGATCAGACCCAGTACTTC
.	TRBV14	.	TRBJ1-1	CASSQGTVYTEAFF	TGTGCCAGCAGCCAAGGGACAGTCTACACTGAAGCTTTCTTT
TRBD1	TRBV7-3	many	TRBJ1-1	CASSSDRGGLAFF	TGTGCCAGCAGCTCAGACAGGGGGGGTTTGGCTTTCTTT
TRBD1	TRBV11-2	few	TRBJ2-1	CASSFTGTGSEQFF	TGTGCCAGCAGCTTTACCGGGACAGGGTCTGAGCAGTTCTTC
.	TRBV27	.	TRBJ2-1	CASSLYPQGYNEQFF	TGTGCCAGCAGTTTATATCCCCAAGGGTACAATGAGCAGTTCTTC
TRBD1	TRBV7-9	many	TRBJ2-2	CASSSAGTANTGELFF	TGTGCCAGCAGCTCCGCAGGGACAGCCAACACCGGGGAGCTGTTTTTT
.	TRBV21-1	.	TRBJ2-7	CASSNPGKRNEQYF	TGTGCCAGCAGCAATCCCGGGAAGCGGAACGAGCAGTACTTC
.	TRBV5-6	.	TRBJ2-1	CASSVRNEQFF	TGTGCCAGCAGCGTGCGTAATGAGCAGTTCTTC
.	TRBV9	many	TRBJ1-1	CASSVAAVSTEAFF	TGTGCCAGCAGCGTAGCGGCAGTTTCCACTGAAGCTTTCTTT
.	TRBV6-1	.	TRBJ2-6	CASRPALSGANVLTF	TGTGCCAGCAGACCCGCCCTCTCTGGGGCCAACGTCCTGACTTTC
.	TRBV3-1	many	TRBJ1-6	CASSQDMVTAIISPLHF	TGTGCCAGCAGCCAAGATATGGTGACAGCGATAATTTCACCCCTCCACTTT
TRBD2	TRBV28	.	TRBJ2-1	CASSLLAGTGEQFF	TGTGCCAGCAGTTTACTAGCGGGAACTGGTGAGCAGTTCTTC
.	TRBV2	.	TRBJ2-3	CASRGEVADTQYF	TGTGCCAGCAGGGGGGAAGTGGCAGATACGCAGTATTTT
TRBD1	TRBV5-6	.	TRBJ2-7	CASSLATGGYEQYF	TGTGCCAGCAGCTTGGCGACAGGGGGCTACGAGCAGTACTTC
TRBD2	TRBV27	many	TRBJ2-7	CASGEGSGTYEQYF	TGTGCCAGCGGGGAGGGGTCAGGGACCTACGAGCAGTACTTC
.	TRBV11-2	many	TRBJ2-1	CASSLERGWRAQGEQFF	TGTGCCAGCAGCTTAGAAAGAGGATGGCGGGCTCAAGGGGAGCAGTTCTTC
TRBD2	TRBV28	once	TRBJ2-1	CASSKGGTSGNYFF	TGTGCCAGCAGCAAAGGAGGGACTAGCGGTAATTATTTCTTC
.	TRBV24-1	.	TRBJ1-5	CATSLTLESKSNQPQHF	TGTGCCACCAGCCTAACTTTAGAGTCAAAGAGCAATCAGCCCCAGCATTTT
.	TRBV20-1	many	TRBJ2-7	CSARLGSEQYF	TGCAGTGCCAGACTAGGGTCCGAGCAGTACTTC
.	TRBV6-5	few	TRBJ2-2	CASSYKRNTGELFF	TGTGCCAGCAGTTACAAGCGTAACACCGGGGAGCTGTTTTTT
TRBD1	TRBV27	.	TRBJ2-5	CASSLSLTGGVETQYF	TGTGCCAGCAGTTTAAGTCTGACAGGGGGTGTAGAGACCCAGTACTTC
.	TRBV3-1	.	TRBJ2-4	CASSQAGGKNIQYF	TGTGCCAGCAGCCAAGCCGGGGGCAAAAACATTCAGTACTTC
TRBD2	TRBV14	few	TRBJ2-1	CASSRQLAGLHEQFF	TGTGCCAGCAGCCGCCAACTAGCGGGATTGCATGAGCAGTTCTTC
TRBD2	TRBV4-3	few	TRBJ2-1	CASSQDGLAGISYNEQFF	TGCGCCAGCAGCCAGGACGGACTAGCGGGAATATCCTACAATGAGCAGTTCTTC
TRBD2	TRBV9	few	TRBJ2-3	CASSVLAGGPDTQYF	TGTGCCAGCAGCGTACTAGCGGGGGGGCCAGATACGCAGTATTTT
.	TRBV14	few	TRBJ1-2	CASSQGRGYGYTF	TGTGCCAGCAGCCAGGGCAGAGGCTATGGCTACACCTTC
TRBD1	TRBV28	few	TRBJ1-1	CASRPGTGKNTEAFF	TGTGCCAGCAGGCCCGGGACAGGGAAGAACACTGAAGCTTTCTTT
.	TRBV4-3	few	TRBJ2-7	CASSQEVQWEQTRYEQYF	TGCGCCAGCAGCCAAGAGGTCCAATGGGAACAAACCCGGTACGAGCAGTACTTC
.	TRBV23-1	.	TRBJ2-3	CASSPSAGCRCADADTQYF	TGCGCCAGCAGTCCCTCCGCAGGTTGCAGGTGTGCGGATGCAGATACGCAGTATTTT
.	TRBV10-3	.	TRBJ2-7	CAISDPRASTTQQYF	TGTGCCATCAGTGACCCCCGTGCGAGCACTACGCAGCAGTACTTC
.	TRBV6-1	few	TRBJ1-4	CASSRLTATNEKLFF	TGTGCCAGCAGTAGACTGACAGCAACTAATGAAAAACTGTTTTTT
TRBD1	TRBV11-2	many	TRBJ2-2	CASSLDLRTGRTGELFF	TGTGCCAGCAGCTTAGATCTCAGGACAGGACGGACCGGGGAGCTGTTTTTT
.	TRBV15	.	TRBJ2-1	CATSRVPLPSSEQFF	TGTGCCACCAGCAGAGTTCCCCTGCCTAGCTCTGAGCAGTTCTTC
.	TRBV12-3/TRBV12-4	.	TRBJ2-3	CASSLDGGITDTQYF	TGTGCCAGCAGTTTAGATGGCGGGATCACAGATACGCAGTATTTT
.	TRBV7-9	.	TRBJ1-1	CASSLGTAEAFF	TGTGCCAGCAGCTTAGGTACAGCTGAAGCTTTCTTT
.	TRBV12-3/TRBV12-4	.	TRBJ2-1	CASSARYNEQFF	TGTGCCAGCAGTGCGCGGTACAATGAGCAGTTCTTC
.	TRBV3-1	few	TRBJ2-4	CASSQGRRAAKNIQYF	TGTGCCAGCAGCCAGGGTCGGAGGGCAGCCAAAAACATTCAGTACTTC
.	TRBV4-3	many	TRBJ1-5	CASSQEPSRQPQHF	TGCGCCAGCAGCCAAGAACCTTCGAGACAGCCCCAGCATTTT
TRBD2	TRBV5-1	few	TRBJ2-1	CASSASLAGGRRGEQFF	TGCGCCAGCAGCGCATCTTTAGCGGGGGGACGTCGGGGGGAGCAGTTCTTC
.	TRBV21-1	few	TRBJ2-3	CASSLDWPTDTQYF	TGTGCCAGCAGCTTGGACTGGCCTACAGATACGCAGTATTTT
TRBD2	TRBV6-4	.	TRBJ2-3	CASSDRGGSTDTQYF	TGTGCCAGCAGTGACCGGGGGGGGAGCACAGATACGCAGTATTTT
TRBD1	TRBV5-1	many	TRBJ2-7	CASSGRQGVGNEQYF	TGCGCCAGCAGCGGCAGACAGGGGGTCGGTAACGAGCAGTACTTC
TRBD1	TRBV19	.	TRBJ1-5	CASSWDRGGYQPQHF	TGTGCCAGTAGTTGGGACAGGGGTGGTTATCAGCCCCAGCATTTT
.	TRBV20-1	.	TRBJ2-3	CSARERDTQYF	TGCAGTGCTAGAGAGAGAGATACGCAGTATTTT
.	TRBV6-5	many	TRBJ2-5	CASIGSQETQYF	TGTGCCAGCATCGGGAGTCAAGAGACCCAGTACTTC
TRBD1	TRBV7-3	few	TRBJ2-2	CASSLIGTGRTGELFF	TGTGCCAGCAGCTTAATTGGGACAGGGCGGACCGGGGAGCTGTTTTTT
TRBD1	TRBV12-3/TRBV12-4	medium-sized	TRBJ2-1	CASIPGQGLLGYNEQFF	TGTGCCAGCATCCCCGGACAGGGCCTGTTGGGGTACAATGAGCAGTTCTTC
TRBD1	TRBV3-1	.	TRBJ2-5	CASSPGTGQRETQYF	TGTGCCAGCAGTCCCGGGACAGGGCAGCGGGAGACCCAGTACTTC
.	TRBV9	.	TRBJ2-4	CASSGEGLNIQYF	TGTGCCAGCAGCGGAGAGGGCCTGAACATTCAGTACTTC
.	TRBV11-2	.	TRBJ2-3	CASSLDSKRGNTQYF	TGTGCCAGCAGCTTAGACAGTAAGAGGGGTAATACGCAGTATTTT
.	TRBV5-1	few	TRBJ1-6	CASSLQGTSYNSPLHF	TGCGCCAGCAGCTTGCAGGGGACCTCCTATAATTCACCCCTCCACTTT
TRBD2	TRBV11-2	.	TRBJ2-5	CASSLLAGGEETQYF	TGTGCCAGCAGCTTATTGGCGGGAGGTGAAGAGACCCAGTACTTC
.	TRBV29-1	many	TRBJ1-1	CSVEDAGLDTEAFF	TGCAGCGTTGAAGATGCGGGGCTAGACACTGAAGCTTTCTTT
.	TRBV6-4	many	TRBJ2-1	CASSPGTDYNNEQFF	TGTGCCAGCTCTCCCGGTACAGACTACAACAATGAGCAGTTCTTC
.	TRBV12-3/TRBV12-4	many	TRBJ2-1	CASTGTSYEQFF	TGTGCCAGCACGGGAACAAGCTATGAGCAGTTCTTC
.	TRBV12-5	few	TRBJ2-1	CASGPMDYSYNEQFF	TGTGCTAGTGGTCCTATGGACTACTCCTACAATGAGCAGTTCTTC